This TCR beta chain emerged from a study of blood T cells in healthy people across ages. Study-level results: It was the long-lived donors that had more naive CD4+ cells and higher diversity than aged donors. The study lacked donor CMV status, which possibly confounded expanded clonotype changes.

This CDR3 has 18 residues. Germline values: CDR1 MNHEY, CDR2 SMNVEV (reference sequence). Trimming cost V 2 bases and J 0 bases, with 14 bases left between them. Alongside a J-beta primer mix, a sample-barcoded 5' primer served in a second PCR lasting about 6 to 11 cycles. TCRdb re-called the 5' RACE reads through MiXCR, storing one row per CDR3 protein. The sample lists over 450,000 distinct CDR3 sequences; more than 20% were seen once. This clonotype was detected only a few times. Its target is not known. In addition, the sample was reused for a study of T cells of mothers and their children.

This chain uses TRBV27 with TRBJ1-6; D is unclear. The TCR was taken from a boy under 18 in good health. Sample: blood. The CDR3 DNA is TGTGCCAGCAGTTTACGATCTCAAGGGTTCTCCTATAATTCACCCCTCCACTTT. Its protein product is CASSLRSQGFSYNSPLHF.